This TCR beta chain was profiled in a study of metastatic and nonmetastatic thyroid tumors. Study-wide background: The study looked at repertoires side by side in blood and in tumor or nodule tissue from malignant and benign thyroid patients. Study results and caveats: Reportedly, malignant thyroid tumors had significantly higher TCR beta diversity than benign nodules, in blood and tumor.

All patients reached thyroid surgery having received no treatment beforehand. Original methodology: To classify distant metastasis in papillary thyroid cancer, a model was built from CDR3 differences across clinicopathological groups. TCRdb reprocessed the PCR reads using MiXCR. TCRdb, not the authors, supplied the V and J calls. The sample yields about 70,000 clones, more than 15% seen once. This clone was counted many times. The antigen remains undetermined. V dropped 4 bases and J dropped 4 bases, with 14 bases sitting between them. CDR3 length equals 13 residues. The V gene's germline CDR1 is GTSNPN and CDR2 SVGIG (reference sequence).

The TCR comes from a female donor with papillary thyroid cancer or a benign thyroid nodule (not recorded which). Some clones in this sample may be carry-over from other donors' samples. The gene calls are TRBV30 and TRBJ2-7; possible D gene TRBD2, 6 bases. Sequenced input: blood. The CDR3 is CAWNPGAGYEQYF. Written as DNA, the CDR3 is TGTGCCTGGAATCCGGGAGCCGGGTACGAGCAGTACTTC.